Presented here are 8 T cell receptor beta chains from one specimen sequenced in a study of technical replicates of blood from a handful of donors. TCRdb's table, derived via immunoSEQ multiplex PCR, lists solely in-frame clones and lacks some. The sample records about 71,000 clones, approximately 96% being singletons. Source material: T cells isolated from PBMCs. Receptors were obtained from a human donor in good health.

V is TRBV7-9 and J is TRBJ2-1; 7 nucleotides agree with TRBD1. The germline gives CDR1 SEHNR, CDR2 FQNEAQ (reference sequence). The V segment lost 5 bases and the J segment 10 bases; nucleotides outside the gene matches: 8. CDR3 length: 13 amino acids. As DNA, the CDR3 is TGTGCCAGCAGCCAACGACAGGGTCGAGAGCAGTTCTTC. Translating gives CASSQRQGREQFF.

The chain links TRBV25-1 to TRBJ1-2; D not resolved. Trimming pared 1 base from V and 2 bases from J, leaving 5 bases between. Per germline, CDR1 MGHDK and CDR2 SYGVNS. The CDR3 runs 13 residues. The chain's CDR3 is CASSEFQNYGYTF. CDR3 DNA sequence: TGTGCCAGCAGTGAATTTCAGAACTATGGCTACACCTTC.

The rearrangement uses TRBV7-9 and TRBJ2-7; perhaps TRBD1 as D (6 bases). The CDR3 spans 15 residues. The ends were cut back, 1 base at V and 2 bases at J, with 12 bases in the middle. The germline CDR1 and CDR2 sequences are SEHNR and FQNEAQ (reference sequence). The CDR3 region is CASSLGNTGPYEQYF. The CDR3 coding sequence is TGTGCCAGCAGCTTAGGGAACACAGGGCCCTACGAGCAGTACTTC.

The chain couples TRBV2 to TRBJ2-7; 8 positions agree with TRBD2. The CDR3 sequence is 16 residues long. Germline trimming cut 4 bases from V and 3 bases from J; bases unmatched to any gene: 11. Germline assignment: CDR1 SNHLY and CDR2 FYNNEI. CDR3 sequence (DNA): TGTGCCAGCAGTGCCAGTCTCGGGGGGGGTCGCTACGAGCAGTACTTC. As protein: CASSASLGGGRYEQYF.

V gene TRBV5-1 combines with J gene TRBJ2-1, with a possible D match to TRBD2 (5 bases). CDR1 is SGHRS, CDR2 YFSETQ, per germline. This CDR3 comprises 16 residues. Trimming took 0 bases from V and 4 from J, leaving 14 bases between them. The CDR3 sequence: CASSLAGRTFYNEQFF. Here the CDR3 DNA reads TGCGCCAGCAGCTTGGCCGGAAGGACTTTTTACAATGAGCAGTTCTTC.

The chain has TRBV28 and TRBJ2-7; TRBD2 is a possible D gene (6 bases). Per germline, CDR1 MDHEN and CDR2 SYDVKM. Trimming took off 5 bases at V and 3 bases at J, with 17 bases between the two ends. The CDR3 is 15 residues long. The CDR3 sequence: CASSPSLGRGYEQYF. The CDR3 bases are TGTGCCAGCAGTCCCTCCTTGGGGCGGGGCTACGAGCAGTACTTC.

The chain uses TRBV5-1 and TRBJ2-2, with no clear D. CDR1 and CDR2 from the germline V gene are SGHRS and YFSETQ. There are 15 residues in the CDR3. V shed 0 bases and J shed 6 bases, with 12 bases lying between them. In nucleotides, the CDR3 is TGCGCCAGCAGCTTGGGATCCATAGAAGCCGGGGAGCTGTTTTTT. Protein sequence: CASSLGSIEAGELFF.

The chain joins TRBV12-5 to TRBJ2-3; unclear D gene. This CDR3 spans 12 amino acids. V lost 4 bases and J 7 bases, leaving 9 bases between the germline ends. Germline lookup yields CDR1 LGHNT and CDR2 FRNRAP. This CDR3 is CASGWARNTQYF. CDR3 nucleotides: TGTGCTAGTGGTTGGGCCCGCAATACGCAGTATTTT.